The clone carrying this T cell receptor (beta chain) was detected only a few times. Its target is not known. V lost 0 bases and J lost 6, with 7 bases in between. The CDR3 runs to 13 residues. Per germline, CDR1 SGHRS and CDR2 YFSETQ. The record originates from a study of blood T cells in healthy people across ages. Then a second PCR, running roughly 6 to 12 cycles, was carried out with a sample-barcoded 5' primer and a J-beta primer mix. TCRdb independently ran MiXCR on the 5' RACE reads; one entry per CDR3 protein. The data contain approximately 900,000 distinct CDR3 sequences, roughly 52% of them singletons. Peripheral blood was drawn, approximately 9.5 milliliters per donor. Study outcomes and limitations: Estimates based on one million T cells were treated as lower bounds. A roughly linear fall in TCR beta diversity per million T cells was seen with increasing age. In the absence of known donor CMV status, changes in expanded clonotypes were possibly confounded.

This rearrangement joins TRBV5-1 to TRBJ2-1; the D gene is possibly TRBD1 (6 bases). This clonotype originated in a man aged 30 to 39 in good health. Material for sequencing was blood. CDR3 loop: CASSLVGANEQFF. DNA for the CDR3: TGCGCCAGCAGCTTGGTGGGGGCCAATGAGCAGTTCTTC.